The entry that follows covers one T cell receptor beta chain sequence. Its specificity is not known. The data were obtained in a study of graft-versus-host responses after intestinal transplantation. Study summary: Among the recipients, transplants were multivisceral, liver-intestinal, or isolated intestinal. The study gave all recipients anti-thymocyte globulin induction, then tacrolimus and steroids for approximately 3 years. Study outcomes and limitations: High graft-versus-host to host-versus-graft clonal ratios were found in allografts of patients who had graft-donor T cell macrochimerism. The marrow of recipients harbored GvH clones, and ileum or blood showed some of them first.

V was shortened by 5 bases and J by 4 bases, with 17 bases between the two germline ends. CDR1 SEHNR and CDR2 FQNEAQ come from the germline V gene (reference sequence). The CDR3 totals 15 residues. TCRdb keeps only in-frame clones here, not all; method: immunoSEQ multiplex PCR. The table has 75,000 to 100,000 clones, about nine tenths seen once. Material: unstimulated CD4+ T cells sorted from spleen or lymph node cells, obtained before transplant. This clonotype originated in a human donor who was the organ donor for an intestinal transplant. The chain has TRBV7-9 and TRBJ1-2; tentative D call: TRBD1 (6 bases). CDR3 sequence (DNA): TGTGCCAGCAGCGCCTCCCTTGACAGGCTCTATGGCTACACCTTC. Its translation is CASSASLDRLYGYTF. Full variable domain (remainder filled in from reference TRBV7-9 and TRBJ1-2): DTGVSQNPRHKITKRGQNVTFRCDPISEHNRLYWYRQTLGQGPEFLTYFQNEAQLEKSRLLSDRFSAERPKGSFSTLEIQRTEQGDSAMYLCASSASLDRLYGYTFGSGTRLTVV.